The T cell receptor (beta chain) under discussion was sequenced for a study of T cell clusters in autoimmune cytopenias. This clonotype registers medium-sized by frequency. Multiplex touch-down PCR amplified TRB using TRB-A and TRB-B pools in one tube. TCRdb processed the multiplex PCR reads again and assigns one entry to each CDR3 protein, with no DNA. This table holds 2,500 to 3,500 distinct CDR3 sequences. TRB was amplified from about 260 ng of peripheral blood genomic DNA per sample. Germline CDR1 LNHDA, CDR2 SQIVND (reference sequence). This CDR3 is 14 amino acids long. In addition, the sample was reused for a study of T cell repertoires in aging, cancer and after chemotherapy.

This rearrangement joins TRBV19 to TRBJ2-7; the TRBD1 assignment by TCRdb is unverifiable without DNA. Sample: peripheral blood. The TCR originated in a human donor in good health. The CDR3 spells CASNPGQGFYEQYF.